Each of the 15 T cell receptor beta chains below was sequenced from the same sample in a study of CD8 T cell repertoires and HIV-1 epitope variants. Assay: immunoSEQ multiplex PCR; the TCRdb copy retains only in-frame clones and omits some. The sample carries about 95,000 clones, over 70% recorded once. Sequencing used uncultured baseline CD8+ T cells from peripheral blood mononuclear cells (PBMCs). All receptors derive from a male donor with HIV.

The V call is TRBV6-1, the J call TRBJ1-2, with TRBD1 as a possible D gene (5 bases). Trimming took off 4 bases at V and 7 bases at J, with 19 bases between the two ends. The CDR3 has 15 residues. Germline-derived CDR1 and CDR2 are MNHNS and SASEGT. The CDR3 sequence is CASSVGWEGVSGYTF. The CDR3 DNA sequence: TGTGCCAGCAGTGTGGGTTGGGAAGGGGTCTCTGGCTACACCTTC.

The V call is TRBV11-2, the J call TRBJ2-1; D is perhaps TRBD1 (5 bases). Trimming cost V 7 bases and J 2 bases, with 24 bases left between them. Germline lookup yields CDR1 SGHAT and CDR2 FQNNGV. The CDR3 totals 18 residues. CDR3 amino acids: CASTRSGFGFRTYNEQFF. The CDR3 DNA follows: TGTGCCAGCACTCGATCAGGGTTTGGTTTTCGGACCTACAATGAGCAGTTCTTC.

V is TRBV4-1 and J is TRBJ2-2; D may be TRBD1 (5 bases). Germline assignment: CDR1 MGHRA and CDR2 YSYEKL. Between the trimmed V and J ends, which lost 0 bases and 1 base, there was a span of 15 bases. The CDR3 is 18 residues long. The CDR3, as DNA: TGCGCCAGCAGCCAAGATCAAGTCGGCAGGGTGAACACCGGGGAGCTGTTTTTT. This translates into CASSQDQVGRVNTGELFF.

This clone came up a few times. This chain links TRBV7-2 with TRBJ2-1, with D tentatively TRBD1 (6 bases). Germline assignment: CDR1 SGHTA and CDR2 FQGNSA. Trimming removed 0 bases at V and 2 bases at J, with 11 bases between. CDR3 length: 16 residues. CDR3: CASSLAGGVAYNEQFF. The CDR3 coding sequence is TGTGCCAGCAGCTTAGCTGGGGGCGTCGCCTACAATGAGCAGTTCTTC.

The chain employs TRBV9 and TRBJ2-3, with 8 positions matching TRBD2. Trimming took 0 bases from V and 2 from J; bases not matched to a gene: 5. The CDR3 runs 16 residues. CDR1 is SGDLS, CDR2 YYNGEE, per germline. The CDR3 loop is CASSVGTSGTTDTQYF. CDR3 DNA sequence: TGTGCCAGCAGCGTAGGAACTAGCGGTACCACAGATACGCAGTATTTT.

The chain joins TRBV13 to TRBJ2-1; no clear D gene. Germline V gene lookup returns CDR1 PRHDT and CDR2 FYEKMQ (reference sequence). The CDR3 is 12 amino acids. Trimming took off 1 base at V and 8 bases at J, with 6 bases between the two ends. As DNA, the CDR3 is TGTGCCAGCAGCTTAGCAGTGGATGAGCAGTTCTTC. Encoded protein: CASSLAVDEQFF.

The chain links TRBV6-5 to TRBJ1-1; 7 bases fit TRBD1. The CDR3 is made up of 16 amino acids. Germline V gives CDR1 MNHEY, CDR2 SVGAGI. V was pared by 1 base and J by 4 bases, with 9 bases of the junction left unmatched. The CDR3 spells CASSYFTGTVSTEAFF. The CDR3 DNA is TGTGCCAGCAGTTACTTTACCGGGACAGTTAGCACTGAAGCTTTCTTT.

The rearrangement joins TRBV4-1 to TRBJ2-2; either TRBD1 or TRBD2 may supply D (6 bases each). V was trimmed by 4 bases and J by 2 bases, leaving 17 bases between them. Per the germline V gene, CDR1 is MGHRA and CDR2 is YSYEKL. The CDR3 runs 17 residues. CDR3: CASSPITGGPNTGELFF. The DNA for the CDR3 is TGCGCCAGCAGCCCCATAACCGGGGGCCCCAACACCGGGGAGCTGTTTTTT.

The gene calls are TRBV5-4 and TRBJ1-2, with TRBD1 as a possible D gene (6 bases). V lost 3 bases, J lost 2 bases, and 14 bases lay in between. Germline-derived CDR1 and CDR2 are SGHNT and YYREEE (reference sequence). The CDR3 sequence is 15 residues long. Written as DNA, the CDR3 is TGTGCCAGCAGCTCTTTGACAGGTCTCAACTATGGCTACACCTTC. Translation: CASSSLTGLNYGYTF.

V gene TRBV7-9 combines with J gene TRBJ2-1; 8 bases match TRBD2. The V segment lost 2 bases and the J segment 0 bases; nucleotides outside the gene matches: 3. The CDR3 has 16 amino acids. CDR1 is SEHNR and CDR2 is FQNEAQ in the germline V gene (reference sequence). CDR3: CASSLLAGGSYNEQFF. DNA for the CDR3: TGTGCCAGCAGCTTACTGGCGGGGGGCTCCTACAATGAGCAGTTCTTC.

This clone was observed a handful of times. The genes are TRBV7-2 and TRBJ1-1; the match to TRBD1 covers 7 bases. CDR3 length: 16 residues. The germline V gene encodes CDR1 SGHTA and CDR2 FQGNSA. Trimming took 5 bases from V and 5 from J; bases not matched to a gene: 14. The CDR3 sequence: CASSLTGAGTGTEAFF. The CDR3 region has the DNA TGTGCCAGCAGCCTAACAGGGGCAGGAACCGGGACTGAAGCTTTCTTT.

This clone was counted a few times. CDR3 amino acids: CASSPGPSGNTIYF. For the CDR3, the DNA is TGTGCCAGCTCACCAGGGCCTTCTGGAAACACCATATATTTT. This chain connects TRBV18 to TRBJ1-3; D call uncertain. V lost 2 bases and J 1 base, leaving 6 bases between the germline ends. The V gene's germline CDR1 is KGHSH and CDR2 LQKENI. This CDR3 is built from 14 residues.

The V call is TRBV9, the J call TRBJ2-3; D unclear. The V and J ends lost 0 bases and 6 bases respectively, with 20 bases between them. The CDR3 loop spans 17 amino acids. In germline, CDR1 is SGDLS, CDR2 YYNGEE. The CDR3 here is CASSVATGWIKGDTQYF. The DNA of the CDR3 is TGTGCCAGCAGCGTAGCTACGGGCTGGATAAAAGGTGATACGCAGTATTTT.

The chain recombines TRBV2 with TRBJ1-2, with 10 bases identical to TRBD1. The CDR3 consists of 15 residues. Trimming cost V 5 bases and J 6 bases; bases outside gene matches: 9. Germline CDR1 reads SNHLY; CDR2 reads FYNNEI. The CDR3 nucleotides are TGTGCCAGCAGTACATCCGGGACAGGGGACGATGGCTACACCTTC. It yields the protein CASSTSGTGDDGYTF. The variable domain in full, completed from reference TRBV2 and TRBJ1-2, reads EPEVTQTPSHQVTQMGQEVILRCVPISNHLYFYWYRQILGQKVEFLVSFYNNEISEKSEIFDDQFSVERPDGSNFTLKIRSTKLEDSAMYFCASSTSGTGDDGYTFGSGTRLTVV.

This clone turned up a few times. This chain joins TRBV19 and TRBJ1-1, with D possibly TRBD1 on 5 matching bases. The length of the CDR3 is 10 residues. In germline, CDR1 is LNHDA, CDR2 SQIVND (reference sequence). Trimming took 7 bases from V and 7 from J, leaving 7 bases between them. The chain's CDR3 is CASTGGEAFF. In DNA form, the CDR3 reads TGTGCCAGTACCGGGGGTGAAGCTTTCTTT. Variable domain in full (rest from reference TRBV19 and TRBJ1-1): DGGITQSPKYLFRKEGQNVTLSCEQNLNHDAMYWYRQDPGQGLRLIYYSQIVNDFQKGDIAEGYSVSREKKESFPLTVTSAQKNPTAFYLCASTGGEAFFGQGTRLTVV.